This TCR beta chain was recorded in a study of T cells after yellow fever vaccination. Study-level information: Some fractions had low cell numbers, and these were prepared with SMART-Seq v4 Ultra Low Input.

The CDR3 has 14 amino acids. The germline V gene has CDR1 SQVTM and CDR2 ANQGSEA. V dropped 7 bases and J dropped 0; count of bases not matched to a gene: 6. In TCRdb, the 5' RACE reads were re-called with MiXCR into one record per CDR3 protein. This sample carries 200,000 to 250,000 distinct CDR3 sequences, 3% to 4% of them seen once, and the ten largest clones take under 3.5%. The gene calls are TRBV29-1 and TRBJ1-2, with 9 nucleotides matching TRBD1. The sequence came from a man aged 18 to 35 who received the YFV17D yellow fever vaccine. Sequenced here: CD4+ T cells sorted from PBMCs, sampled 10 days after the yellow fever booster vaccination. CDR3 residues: CSAFGTGSNYGYTF. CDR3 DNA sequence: TGCAGCGCCTTTGGGACAGGGTCTAACTATGGCTACACCTTC.